This T cell receptor (beta chain) was sequenced during a study of T cells in Graves' hyperthyroidism and ophthalmopathy. The CDR3 runs to 12 residues. Germline V gives CDR1 SGHTA, CDR2 FQGNSA. Trimming stripped 6 bases from V and 4 bases from J, with 10 bases between. Patients with uncontrolled infections, other autoimmune diseases, pregnancy or lactation were excluded. It was 8 to 10 ml of fresh peripheral blood that supplied the PBMCs. Many counts were recorded for this clonotype. Using RNA transcripts as the source, TCR beta CDR3 regions were amplified. TCR CDR3 underwent first-round RT-PCR with the HTBI primer set. Using its own MiXCR run on the multiplex PCR reads, TCRdb lists one record per CDR3 protein. The repertoire holds 400,000 to 600,000 distinct CDR3 sequences, with less than 25% as singletons.

The genes are TRBV7-2 and TRBJ2-7; no definite D call. The sequence derives from a man in his late teens or twenties with Graves' hyperthyroidism. Source material: blood. The CDR3 region has the DNA TGTGCCAGCAGTTTTGTGGGGTACGAGCAGTACTTC. Translating gives CASSFVGYEQYF.